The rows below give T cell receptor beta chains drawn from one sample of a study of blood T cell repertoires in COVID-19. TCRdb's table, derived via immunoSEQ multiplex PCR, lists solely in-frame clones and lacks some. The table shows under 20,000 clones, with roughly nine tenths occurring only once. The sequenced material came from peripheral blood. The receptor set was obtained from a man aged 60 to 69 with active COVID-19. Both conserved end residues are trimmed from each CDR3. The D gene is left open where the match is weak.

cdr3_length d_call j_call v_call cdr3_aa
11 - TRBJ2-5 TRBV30 AWSVGPRETQY
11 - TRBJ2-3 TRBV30 AWSLWSTDTQY
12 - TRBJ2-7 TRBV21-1 ASTTSGKKYEQY
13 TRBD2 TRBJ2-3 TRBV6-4 ASSPNRGGTDTQY
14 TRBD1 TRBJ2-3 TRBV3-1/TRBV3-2 ASSQWTGRIADTQY
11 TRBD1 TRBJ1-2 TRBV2 ASRRGQLYGYT
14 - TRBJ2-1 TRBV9 ASSPRAEYSYNEQF
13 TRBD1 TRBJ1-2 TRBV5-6 ASSVDRGLDYGYT
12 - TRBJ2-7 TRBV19 ASSMRGQAYEQY
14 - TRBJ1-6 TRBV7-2 ASSLGGSSYNSPLH
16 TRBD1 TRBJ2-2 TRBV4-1 ASSQVGTGGWNTGELF
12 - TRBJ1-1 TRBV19 ASNPWGVNTEAF
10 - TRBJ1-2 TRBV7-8 ASSFIGEGYT
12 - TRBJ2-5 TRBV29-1 SVSVGTTRGTQY
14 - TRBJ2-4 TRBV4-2 ASSWTGTTAKNIQY
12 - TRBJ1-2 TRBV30 AWCPRGGVYGYT
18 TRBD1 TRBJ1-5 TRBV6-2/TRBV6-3 ASSYTLLGQGAPLNQPQH
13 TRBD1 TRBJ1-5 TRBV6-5 ASSQAGGLNQPQH
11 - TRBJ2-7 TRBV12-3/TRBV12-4 ASSSPSSYEQY
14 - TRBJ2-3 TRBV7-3 ASSRQGLGSTDTQY
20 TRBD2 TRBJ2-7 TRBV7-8 ASSLRTGTGTSGRVTPYEQY
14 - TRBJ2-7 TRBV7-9 ASSLIGPGQPREQY
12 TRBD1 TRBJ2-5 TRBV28 ASSPMTGKETQY
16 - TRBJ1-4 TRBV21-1 ASSKELMWDRNNEKLF
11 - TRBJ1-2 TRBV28 ASSYLQGYGYT
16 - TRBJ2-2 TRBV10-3 AISVSPSIGSNTGELF
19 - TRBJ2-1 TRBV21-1 ASSSQPPTSGRAGSENEQF
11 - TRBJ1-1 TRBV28 AILGGFGTEAF
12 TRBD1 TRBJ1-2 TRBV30 AWRAGQGVLGYT
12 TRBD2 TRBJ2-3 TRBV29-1 SVVLAGGPDTQY
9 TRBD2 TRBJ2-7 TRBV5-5 ASSSGTSIY
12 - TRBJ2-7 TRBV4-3 ASSQSRRSYEQY
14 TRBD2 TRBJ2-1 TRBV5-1 ASSSSGGSSYNEQF
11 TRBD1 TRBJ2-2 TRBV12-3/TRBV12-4 ASSPQGARELF
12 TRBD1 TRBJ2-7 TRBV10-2 ASRAGQGSREQY
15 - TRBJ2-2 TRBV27 ASSLTARPGDTGELF
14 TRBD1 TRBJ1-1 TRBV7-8 ASSLRVAGGNTEAF
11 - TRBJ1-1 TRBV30 AWRATPNTEAF
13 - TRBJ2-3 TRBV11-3 ASSPQGRDTDTQY
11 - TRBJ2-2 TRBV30 AWTTANTGELF
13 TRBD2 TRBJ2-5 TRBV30 AWSLTGGVQETQY
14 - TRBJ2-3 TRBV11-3 ASSRRGAGPTDTQY
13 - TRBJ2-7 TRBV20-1 SASWAGGNGYEQY
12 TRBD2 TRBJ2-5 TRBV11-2 ASSSGTSGETQY
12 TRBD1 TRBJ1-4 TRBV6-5 ASSTGQSNEKLF
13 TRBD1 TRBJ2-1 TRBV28 ASSSGTGVYNEQF
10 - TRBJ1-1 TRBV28 ASSPRWAEAF
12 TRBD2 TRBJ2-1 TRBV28 ASSGLAGGSEQF
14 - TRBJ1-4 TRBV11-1 ASSSGGQATNEKLF
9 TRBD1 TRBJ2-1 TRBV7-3 ASSQGQEQF
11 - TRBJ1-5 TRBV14 ASSGSGNQPQH
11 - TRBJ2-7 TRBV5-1 ASSLKGRGEQY
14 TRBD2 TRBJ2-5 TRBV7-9 ASSYPLGLAGKTQY
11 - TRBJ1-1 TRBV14 ASSQVMNTEAF
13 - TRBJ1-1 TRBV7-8 ASSSAGQTNTEAF
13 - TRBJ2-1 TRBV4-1 ASSQDGPSYNEQF
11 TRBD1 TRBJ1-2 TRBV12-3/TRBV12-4 ASRDRGDYGYT
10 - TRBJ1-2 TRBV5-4 ASSLEAYGYT
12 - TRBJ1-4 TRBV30 AWSVRGFDEKLF
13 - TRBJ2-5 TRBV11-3 ASSRGTAYQETQY